This TCR beta chain is drawn from a study of cytomegalovirus exposure and HLA in healthy donors. Study-wide results and limits: In a later analysis, V- and J-gene trimming of beta chains associated with a DCLRE1C missense variant, replicated independently. Several of the most significant clusters were apparently associated with common viral pathogens in a later analysis.

At sampling all donors were nominally healthy, likely with unrecorded immune exposures. A multiplex PCR was run with 60 Vbeta primers and 13 Jbeta primers. Clones were read by immunoSEQ multiplex PCR, and TCRdb kept only the in-frame ones, dropping some. Found here are 95,000 to 130,000 clones, less than 80% of them singletons; the top ten hold around 9.7%. Regarding this clone: The antigen remains unidentified.

V lost 3 bases to trimming and J lost 3 bases; unmatched junction nucleotides: 5. Per germline, CDR1 SGHRS and CDR2 YFSETQ. This CDR3 is built from 16 residues. The sample consisted of PBMCs. This rearrangement joins TRBV5-1 to TRBJ2-1; 11 bases fit TRBD1. The source is a woman in her thirties or forties in good health and CMV-seropositive. DNA for the CDR3: TGCGCCAGCAGCTGGACCGGGACAGGGGGCTACAATGAGCAGTTCTTC. It translates to CASSWTGTGGYNEQFF.